One T cell receptor (beta chain) is described in this entry. This sample was included in a study of T cell changes during pregnancy in multiple sclerosis. Produced via immunoSEQ multiplex PCR; TCRdb's table is partial and in-frame only. The table includes around 37,000 clones, about nine tenths detected once. This TCR was recovered from a female donor with multiple sclerosis, enrolled in a pregnancy study. The sample was CD8+ T cells from peripheral blood mononuclear cells, taken before pregnancy.

CDR3 sequence (DNA): TGTGCCAGCAGCTTAAGGACAGGGGTGTACAATGAGCAGTTCTTC. Protein sequence: CASSLRTGVYNEQFF. This chain joins TRBV13 and TRBJ2-1, with 9 bases fitting TRBD1. With V trimmed by 2 bases and J by 4 bases, 3 bases remained unmatched. The V gene's germline CDR1 is PRHDT and CDR2 FYEKMQ (reference sequence). CDR3 size: 15 residues.